These 11 T cell receptor beta chains share one sample of origin, sequenced in a study of blood T cell repertoires in COVID-19. The repertoire was sequenced with immunoSEQ multiplex PCR; TCRdb's copy has only in-frame clones and lacks some. This sample has around 280,000 clones, with 85% to 90% found just once. The sequencing input was PBMCs or T cells enriched from blood (not recorded which). These receptors were collected from a woman aged 18-29 years with acute COVID-19.

In DNA form, the CDR3 reads TGCGCCAGCAGTTCACTAGCGAGAACCACAGATACGCAGTATTTT. Encoded protein: CASSSLARTTDTQYF. The chain links TRBV5-1 to TRBJ2-3; TRBD2 matches at 7 bases. Germline CDR1 reads SGHRS; CDR2 reads YFSETQ. The CDR3 length is 15 residues. Trimming cost V 5 bases and J 2 bases; bases outside gene matches: 8.

This clone was seen just once. The rearrangement uses TRBV7-2 and TRBJ1-3; tentative D call: TRBD1 (6 bases). Trimming removed 4 bases at V and 0 bases at J, with 10 bases between. This CDR3 contains 15 residues. CDR1 and CDR2 from the germline V gene are SGHTA and FQGNSA. In nucleotides, the CDR3 is TGTGCCAGCAGCTCTACAGGGCTCTCTGGAAACACCATATATTTT. Its translation: CASSSTGLSGNTIYF.

This clone was seen more than once but under ten times. This chain uses TRBV7-8 with TRBJ2-7, with TRBD1 as a possible D gene (6 bases). Germline lookup yields CDR1 SGHVS and CDR2 FQNEAQ. V gave up 7 bases and J gave up 3 bases, with 19 bases separating them. The CDR3 covers 15 residues. CDR3 loop: CASTPDAGVGYEQYF. As DNA, the CDR3 is TGTGCCAGCACTCCAGATGCAGGGGTGGGCTACGAGCAGTACTTC. The full variable domain, rest sourced from reference TRBV7-8 and TRBJ2-7, is GAGVSQSPRYKVAKRGQDVALRCDPISGHVSLFWYQQALGQGPEFLTYFQNEAQLDKSGLPSDRFFAERPEGSVSTLKIQRTQQEDSAVYLCASTPDAGVGYEQYFGPGTRLTVT.

The rearrangement links TRBV30 to TRBJ2-2, with D hard to call. Per the germline V gene, CDR1 is GTSNPN and CDR2 is SVGIG (reference sequence). Deletions cut 4 bases from V and 4 bases from J, with 7 bases between. The CDR3 is 12 amino acids. CDR3 in DNA: TGTGCCTGGACCAGGATCACCGGGGAGCTGTTTTTT. It translates to CAWTRITGELFF. Supplemented by reference TRBV30 and TRBJ2-2, the full variable domain reads SQTIHQWPATLVQPVGSPLSLECTVEGTSNPNLYWYRQAAGRGLQLLFYSVGIGQISSEVPQNLSASRPQDRQFILSSKKLLLSDSGFYLCAWTRITGELFFGEGSRLTVL.

The rearrangement links TRBV7-8 to TRBJ2-7, with 8 bases aligning to TRBD1. The CDR3 sequence is 15 residues long. After removal of 5 bases from V and 1 base from J, the junction contained 7 bases not matched to a gene. Per germline, CDR1 SGHVS and CDR2 FQNEAQ. CDR3 residues: CASSHSGTGSYEQYF. DNA for the CDR3: TGTGCCAGCAGCCACTCCGGGACAGGTTCCTACGAGCAGTACTTC.

The chain is built from TRBV30 and TRBJ2-7, with TRBD2 matching over 8 bases. Germline loops: CDR1 GTSNPN, CDR2 SVGIG (reference sequence). The CDR3 length is 14 residues. J gave up 6 bases and V 0 bases, and 7 bases lay outside the gene matches. Here the CDR3 reads CAWSVGLAGSEQYF. The CDR3 DNA sequence: TGTGCCTGGAGTGTAGGACTAGCTGGGTCCGAGCAGTACTTC.

The V call is TRBV29-1, the J call TRBJ1-1; 9 nucleotides match TRBD1. Germline CDR1 and CDR2: SQVTM and ANQGSEA. This CDR3 is 17 amino acids long. V lost 7 bases to trimming and J lost 1 base; unmatched junction nucleotides: 16. CDR3 residues: CSAGVPGQGVGNTEAFF. The DNA for the CDR3 is TGCAGCGCTGGCGTCCCGGGACAGGGAGTTGGGAACACTGAAGCTTTCTTT.

This chain joins TRBV30 and TRBJ1-1; 7 nucleotides line up with TRBD1. The V and J ends lost 0 bases and 0 bases, in that order; junction bases with no gene match: 10. CDR1 is GTSNPN and CDR2 is SVGIG in the germline V gene (reference sequence). This CDR3 is built from 17 residues. CDR3 in DNA: TGTGCCTGGAGTGTAAGGACAGGCAAAGCAATGAACACTGAAGCTTTCTTT. Translation gives CAWSVRTGKAMNTEAFF.

The rearrangement links TRBV13 to TRBJ2-7; TRBD1 might be the D (5 bases). The CDR3 is made up of 12 amino acids. Germline V gene lookup returns CDR1 PRHDT and CDR2 FYEKMQ (reference sequence). The germline V and J ends were trimmed by 5 bases and 5 bases, with 10 bases remaining between them. The CDR3 loop reads CASSQGRDEQYF. In DNA, the CDR3 is TGTGCCAGCAGCCAGGGAAGGGACGAGCAGTACTTC.

This chain links TRBV27 with TRBJ2-1; D possibly corresponds to TRBD1 (6 bases). The germline V gene encodes CDR1 MNHEY and CDR2 SMNVEV (reference sequence). The germline V and J ends were trimmed by 5 bases and 7 bases, with 12 bases remaining between them. This CDR3 has 13 residues. The CDR3 bases are TGTGCCAGCAGTCCAGACAGGATGAATGAGCAGTTCTTC. Encoded protein: CASSPDRMNEQFF.

The gene calls are TRBV2 and TRBJ2-2, with 9 nucleotides matching TRBD2. The trim removed 6 bases at V and 8 bases at J, leaving 10 bases unmatched. This CDR3 contains 15 residues. CDR1 and CDR2 (germline): SNHLY, FYNNEI. The CDR3 protein is CASRALAGAFGELFF. CDR3 bases: TGTGCCAGCAGGGCCTTAGCGGGAGCGTTTGGGGAGCTGTTTTTT.